Following are 21 T cell receptor beta chains from one sample sequenced in a study of T cell clonality in common variable immunodeficiency. The table came from immunoSEQ multiplex PCR; TCRdb's copy has only in-frame clones and leaves some out. This sample shows tens of thousands of clones and no singletons; 5.4% rests with the ten largest. Sequenced sample: peripheral blood mononuclear cells. These receptors were obtained from a person aged 18 to 75 in good health.

This clone was counted ten times or more. The CDR3 is cut off 3 residues early in the read; its end comes from the germline J gene. The J gene is TRBJ1-1, the V gene TRBV20-1, with D possibly matching TRBD1 (6 bases). V shed 5 bases and J shed 0 bases, with 13 bases lying between them. This CDR3 spans 14 amino acids. From germline, CDR1 is DFQATT and CDR2 SNEGSKA (reference sequence). The covered CDR3 bases are TGCAGTGCTTTTATAAGGACAGTGAACACTGAA. It translates to CSAFIRTVNTE. The CDR3 reads in full as CSAFIRTVNTEAFF.

In this sample, this clone turned up many times. Coverage ceases 3 residues before the CDR3 finishes, and the germline J gene fills in the end. In the same sample, other DNA sequences code for this CDR3. The chain employs TRBV19 and TRBJ2-5, with D possibly TRBD2 on 5 matching bases. CDR1 LNHDA and CDR2 SQIVND come from the germline V gene (reference sequence). V was shortened by 3 bases and J by 5 bases, with 10 bases between the two germline ends. CDR3 length: 13 residues. The CDR3 region is CASSIGLQETQYF. The CDR3 bases that were read are TGTGCCAGTAGTATTGGACTCCAGGAGACC.

This clone was observed many times. The CDR3 is cut off 3 residues early in the read; its end comes from the germline J gene. V and J are TRBV10-2 and TRBJ2-2; a possible D gene is TRBD1 (5 bases). The CDR3 consists of 14 residues. Germline-derived CDR1 and CDR2 are WSHSY and SAAADI. V dropped 6 bases and J dropped 1 base, with 9 bases sitting between them. Here the CDR3 reads CASRPDRNTGELFF. The CDR3 DNA, read in part, is TGCGCCAGCAGACCCGACAGGAACACCGGGGAG.

This clone was counted many times. The CDR3 end is not reached by the read, which stops 3 residues before it; the germline J gene fills it in. The V call is TRBV7-2, the J call TRBJ2-1, with 8 bases fitting TRBD2. Trimming took 5 bases from V and 3 from J; bases not matched to a gene: 6. This CDR3 region has 15 residues. Germline assignment: CDR1 SGHTA and CDR2 FQGNSA. This chain's CDR3 is CASSPRTSSYNEQFF. The covered CDR3 bases are TGTGCCAGCAGCCCTCGGACTAGCAGCTACAATGAG.

This clone was counted ten times or more. The CDR3 end is not reached by the read, which stops 3 residues before it; the germline J gene fills it in. This chain links TRBV20-1 with TRBJ1-2, with 7 bases matching TRBD1. Germline V CDR1 and CDR2: DFQATT, SNEGSKA (reference sequence). The CDR3 spans 14 residues. Trimming cost V 3 bases and J 5 bases; bases outside gene matches: 9. The covered CDR3 bases are TGCAGTGCTAGCCCCCGGGACAGATCATATGGC. Translated: CSASPRDRSYG. The entire CDR3 sequence reads CSASPRDRSYGYTF.

This clone was detected ten times or more. Read data end 3 residues before the CDR3 end; the end is taken from the germline J gene. This sequence joins TRBV20-1 and TRBJ1-1; D might be TRBD1 (5 bases). This CDR3 comprises 14 residues. The V and J ends lost 0 bases and 0 bases respectively, with 8 bases between them. Germline CDR1 DFQATT, CDR2 SNEGSKA (reference sequence). The sequenced part of the CDR3 DNA is TGCAGTGCTAGAGAGGGGGGATTGAACACTGAA. It yields the protein CSAREGGLNTE. The complete CDR3 protein is CSAREGGLNTEAFF.

This clone was observed at least ten times. The CDR3 goes on 3 residues after the read ends, and that part is filled in from the germline J gene. V and J are TRBV18 and TRBJ1-1, with 8 bases lining up with TRBD1. The CDR3 sequence is 15 residues long. The V and J ends lost 2 bases and 0 bases, in that order; junction bases with no gene match: 2. Germline V gene data show CDR1 as KGHSH and CDR2 as LQKENI. The CDR3 here is CASSPGTGLNTEAFF. Partial CDR3 DNA: TGTGCCAGCTCACCAGGGACAGGTCTGAACACTGAA.

This clone was found many times. The CDR3 end is not reached by the read, which stops 3 residues before it; the germline J gene fills it in. The chain employs TRBV4-1 and TRBJ1-6, with TRBD1 matching over 8 bases. This CDR3 spans 15 amino acids. CDR1 and CDR2 (germline): MGHRA, YSYEKL. V shed 4 bases, J shed 5 bases, and the junction held 4 bases outside the gene matches. The CDR3 is CASSPDRGNNSPLHF. CDR3 DNA, as far as it was read: TGCGCCAGCAGCCCAGACAGGGGTAATAATTCACCC.

This clone was counted ten times or more. From the germline J gene comes the end of the CDR3, since the read stops 3 residues before it. The rearrangement links TRBV12-3 or TRBV12-4 to TRBJ2-1, with 13 nucleotides matching TRBD2. This CDR3 contains 18 residues. The V segment lost 8 bases and the J segment 3 bases; nucleotides outside the gene matches: 13. Incomplete CDR3 DNA: TGTGCCAGCGGACAAGGACTAGCGGGAGTTCTGTTCTACAATGAG. Protein: CASGQGLAGVLFYNE. The full-length CDR3 reads as CASGQGLAGVLFYNEQFF.

There are many counts of this clone. The observed sequence ends 3 residues before the CDR3 terminus, with the missing tail filled in from the germline J gene. The gene calls are TRBV20-1 and TRBJ2-7, with 10 bases fitting TRBD1. V was pared by 6 bases and J by 4 bases, with 9 bases of the junction left unmatched. The CDR3 loop spans 14 amino acids. Germline assignment: CDR1 DFQATT and CDR2 SNEGSKA (reference sequence). The CDR3 here is CSAEPRDRGYEQYF. Incomplete CDR3 DNA: TGCAGTGCCGAACCCCGGGACAGGGGTTACGAG.

This clone was counted many times. The read falls 3 residues short of the CDR3 end, and the missing part is taken from the germline J gene. The rearrangement joins TRBV20-1 to TRBJ1-2, with a possible D match to TRBD1 (5 bases). CDR3 length equals 13 residues. V lost 3 bases to trimming and J lost 2 bases, with 10 bases between them. Germline values: CDR1 DFQATT, CDR2 SNEGSKA (reference sequence). CDR3 region: CSARQGGNYGYTF. CDR3 DNA (partial): TGCAGTGCTAGGCAGGGCGGAAACTATGGC.

This clone was recorded at least ten times. The CDR3 end falls 3 residues outside the read, so it is completed with the germline J gene. This chain uses TRBV28 with TRBJ2-7; 7 nucleotides agree with TRBD1. V gave up 6 bases and J gave up 6 bases; unmatched junction bases: 11. Germline-derived CDR1 and CDR2 are MDHEN and SYDVKM. This CDR3 has 14 residues. This chain's CDR3 is CASRDNKGAFEQYF. The CDR3 bases that were read are TGTGCCAGCAGGGATAACAAGGGGGCATTCGAG.

This clone was seen ten or more times. The read falls 3 residues short of the CDR3 end, and the missing part is taken from the germline J gene. The chain joins TRBV28 to TRBJ1-4, with TRBD1 matching over 7 bases. In germline, CDR1 is MDHEN, CDR2 SYDVKM. V lost 4 bases and J lost 3; bases outside the gene matches: 5. The CDR3 runs to 15 residues. CDR3 sequence: CASSSPGGPNEKLFF. The part of the CDR3 DNA that was read is TGTGCCAGCAGTTCACCAGGGGGTCCTAATGAAAAA.

This clone was seen at least ten times. The read gets to within 3 residues of the CDR3 end, and the germline J gene fills in the rest. The gene calls are TRBV6-2 or TRBV6-3 and TRBJ2-7; D is undetermined. The germline V gene encodes CDR1 MNHEY and CDR2 SVGEGT. The CDR3 loop spans 11 amino acids. V was clipped by 5 bases and J by 4 bases, with 6 bases between them. CDR3 sequence reads: CASSTAYEQYF. CDR3 DNA, as far as it was read: TGTGCCAGCAGTACAGCATACGAG.

This clone was counted at least ten times. The read is 3 residues too short to cover the CDR3 end, so that end is filled in from the germline J gene. The chain is built from TRBV20-1 and TRBJ2-3, with D perhaps TRBD2 (6 bases). Germline V gene sequence: CDR1 DFQATT, CDR2 SNEGSKA (reference sequence). The CDR3 is 14 amino acids. Trimming shortened V by 7 bases and J by 2 bases, and 16 bases separated the two germline ends. The CDR3 loop reads CSGGDRDFTDTQYF. Partial CDR3 DNA: TGCAGTGGGGGGGACCGGGACTTCACAGATACG.

This clone was seen only a few times. The CDR3 is cut off 3 residues early in the read; its end comes from the germline J gene. The chain uses TRBV7-9 and TRBJ1-1; D is unresolved. Germline V CDR1 and CDR2: SEHNR, FQNEAQ (reference sequence). The CDR3 is made up of 12 amino acids. V lost 6 bases and J 6 bases, leaving 11 bases between the germline ends. CDR3 bases read: TGTGCCAGCAGAAGAGATAGCGCTGAA. Translating gives CASRRDSAE. The CDR3 in full is CASRRDSAEAFF.

This clone was recorded at least ten times. The read gets to within 3 residues of the CDR3 end, and the germline J gene fills in the rest. The chain couples TRBV5-1 to TRBJ2-7, with D perhaps matching TRBD1 (6 bases). The CDR3 runs 14 residues. Trimming removed 4 bases from V and 0 bases from J, with 11 bases in between. Germline CDR1 SGHRS, CDR2 YFSETQ. CDR3 bases read: TGCGCCAGCAGCCCCGGACAGAGCTCCTACGAG. This sequence encodes CASSPGQSSYE. The whole CDR3 protein is CASSPGQSSYEQYF.

This clone occurred many times. The read falls 3 residues short of the CDR3 end, and the missing part is taken from the germline J gene. J is TRBJ1-3 and V is TRBV7-9; 8 nucleotides match TRBD1. CDR1 and CDR2 from the germline V gene are SEHNR and FQNEAQ (reference sequence). Unmatched junction bases numbered 2, after V lost 5 bases and J lost 2 bases. The CDR3 loop spans 14 amino acids. The sequenced CDR3 bases are TGTGCCAGCAGCCCACAGGGGGCTGGAAACACC. It encodes CASSPQGAGNT. The whole CDR3 sequence reads CASSPQGAGNTIYF.

This clone was counted at least ten times. The DNA read from the CDR3 is TGTGCCAGCAGCCTGGGGACTAGCGGCACAGATACG. The encoded protein is CASSLGTSGTDT. From start to end, the CDR3 is CASSLGTSGTDTQYF. The V gene is TRBV5-4, the J gene TRBJ2-3; 10 positions match TRBD2. From the germline J gene comes the end of the CDR3, since the read stops 3 residues before it. Germline V lookup: CDR1 SGHNT, CDR2 YYREEE (reference sequence). This CDR3 is built from 15 residues. V gave up 4 bases and J gave up 1 base; unmatched junction bases: 3.

There are many counts of this clone. With the read ending 3 residues before the CDR3 end, the germline J gene is used to fill in that end. V gene TRBV30 combines with J gene TRBJ1-2; TRBD1 is a possible D gene (5 bases). Between the trimmed V and J ends, which lost 2 bases and 4 bases, there was a span of 11 bases. This CDR3 is 13 amino acids long. From germline, CDR1 is GTSNPN and CDR2 SVGIG (reference sequence). This CDR3 is CAWSPTRGYGYTF. CDR3 DNA (partial): TGTGCCTGGAGTCCCACGAGGGGCTATGGC.

This clone has at least ten counts. Read data end 3 residues before the CDR3 end; the end is taken from the germline J gene. The chain couples TRBV5-1 to TRBJ2-5, with TRBD2 matching 8 bases. The CDR3 extends over 15 amino acids. Trimming removed 0 bases from V and 2 bases from J; junction bases left unmatched: 3. The germline gives CDR1 SGHRS, CDR2 YFSETQ. CDR3 sequence: CASSLAGTRQETQYF. CDR3 bases read: TGCGCCAGCAGCTTGGCCGGGACTAGGCAAGAGACC.